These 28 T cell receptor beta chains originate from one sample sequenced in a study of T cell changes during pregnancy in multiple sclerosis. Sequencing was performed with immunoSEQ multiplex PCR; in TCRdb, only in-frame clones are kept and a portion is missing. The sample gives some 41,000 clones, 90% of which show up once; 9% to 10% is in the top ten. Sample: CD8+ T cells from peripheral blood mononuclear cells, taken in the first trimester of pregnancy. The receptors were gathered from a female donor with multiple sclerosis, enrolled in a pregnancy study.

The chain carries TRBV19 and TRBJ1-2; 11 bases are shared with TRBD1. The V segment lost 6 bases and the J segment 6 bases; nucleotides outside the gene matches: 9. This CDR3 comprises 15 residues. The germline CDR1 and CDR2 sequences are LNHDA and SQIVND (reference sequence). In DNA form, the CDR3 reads TGTGCCAGTAGAAGAAGGACAGGGGGCCATAATGGCTACACCTTC. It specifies CASRRRTGGHNGYTF.

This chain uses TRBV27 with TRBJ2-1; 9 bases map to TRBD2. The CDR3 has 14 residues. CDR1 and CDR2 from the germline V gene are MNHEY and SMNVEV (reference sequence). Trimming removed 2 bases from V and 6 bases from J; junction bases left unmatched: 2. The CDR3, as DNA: TGTGCCAGCAGTTTACGAGCGGGAGGCAATGAGCAGTTCTTC. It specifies CASSLRAGGNEQFF.

The CDR3 here is CATCLGGSYNEQFF. CDR3 in DNA: TGTGCCACTTGCCTCGGAGGTTCCTACAATGAGCAGTTCTTC. This rearrangement joins TRBV5-6 to TRBJ2-1; maybe TRBD2 (5 bases). V was shortened by 9 bases and J by 1 base, with 14 bases between the two germline ends. The germline V gene has CDR1 SGHDT and CDR2 YYEEEE. The CDR3 is made up of 14 amino acids.

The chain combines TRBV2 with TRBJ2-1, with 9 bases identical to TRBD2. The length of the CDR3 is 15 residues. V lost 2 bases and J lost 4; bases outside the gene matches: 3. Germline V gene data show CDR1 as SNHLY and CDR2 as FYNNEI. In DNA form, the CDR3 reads TGTGCCAGCAGTGAAAGCGGGAGGTTATACAATGAGCAGTTCTTC. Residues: CASSESGRLYNEQFF.

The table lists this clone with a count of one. The CDR3 DNA reads TGTGCCAGCAGTGGGGACAGGGATGTATATCAGCCCCAGCATTTT. It is translated as CASSGDRDVYQPQHF. J is TRBJ1-5 and V is TRBV2, with 9 bases aligning to TRBD1. The CDR3 length is 15 residues. CDR1 SNHLY and CDR2 FYNNEI come from the germline V gene. The ends lost 4 bases at V and 5 bases at J; junction bases unmatched: 6.

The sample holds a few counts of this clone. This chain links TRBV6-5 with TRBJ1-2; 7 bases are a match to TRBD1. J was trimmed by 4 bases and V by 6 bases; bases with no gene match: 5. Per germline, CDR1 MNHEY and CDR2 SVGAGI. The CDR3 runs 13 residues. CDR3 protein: CASSIGTVYGYTF. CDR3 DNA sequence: TGTGCCAGCAGCATCGGGACAGTCTATGGCTACACCTTC.

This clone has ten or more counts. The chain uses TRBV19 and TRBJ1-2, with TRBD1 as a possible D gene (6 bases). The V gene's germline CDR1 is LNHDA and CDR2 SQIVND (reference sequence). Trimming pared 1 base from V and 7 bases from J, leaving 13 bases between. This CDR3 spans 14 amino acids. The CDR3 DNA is TGTGCCAGTAGTATAGGAACAGGGCCCCCTGGCTACACCTTC. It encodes CASSIGTGPPGYTF.

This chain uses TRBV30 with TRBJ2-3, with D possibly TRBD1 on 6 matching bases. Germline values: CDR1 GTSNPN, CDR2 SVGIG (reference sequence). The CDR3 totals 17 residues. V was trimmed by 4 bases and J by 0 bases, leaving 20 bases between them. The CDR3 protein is CAWMLGQQLTSTDTQYF. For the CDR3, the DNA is TGTGCCTGGATGTTAGGACAGCAGCTAACCAGCACAGATACGCAGTATTTT.

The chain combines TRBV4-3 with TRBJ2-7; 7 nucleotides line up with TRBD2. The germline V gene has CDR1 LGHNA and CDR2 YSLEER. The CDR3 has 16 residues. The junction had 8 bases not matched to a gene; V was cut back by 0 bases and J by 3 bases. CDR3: CASSQEAGGGNYEQYF. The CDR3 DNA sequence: TGCGCCAGCAGCCAAGAAGCGGGCGGGGGAAACTACGAGCAGTACTTC.

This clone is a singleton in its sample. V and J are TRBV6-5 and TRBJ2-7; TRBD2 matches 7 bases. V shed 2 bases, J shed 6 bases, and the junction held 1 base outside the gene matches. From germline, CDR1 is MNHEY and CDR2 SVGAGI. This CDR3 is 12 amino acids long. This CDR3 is CASSYGGGEQYF. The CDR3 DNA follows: TGTGCCAGCAGTTACGGGGGGGGCGAGCAGTACTTC.

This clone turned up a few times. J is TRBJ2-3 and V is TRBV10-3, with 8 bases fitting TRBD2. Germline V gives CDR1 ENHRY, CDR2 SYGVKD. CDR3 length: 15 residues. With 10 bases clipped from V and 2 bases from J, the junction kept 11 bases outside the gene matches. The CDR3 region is CASGGRDGDTDTQYF. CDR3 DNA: TGTGCCAGCGGGGGGCGGGACGGTGACACAGATACGCAGTATTTT.

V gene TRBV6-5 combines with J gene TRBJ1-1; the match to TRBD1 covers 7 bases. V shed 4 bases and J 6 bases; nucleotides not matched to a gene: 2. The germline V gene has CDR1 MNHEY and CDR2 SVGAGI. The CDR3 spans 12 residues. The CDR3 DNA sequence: TGTGCCAGCAGTTCAGGGACAGCTGAAGCTTTCTTT. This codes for CASSSGTAEAFF.

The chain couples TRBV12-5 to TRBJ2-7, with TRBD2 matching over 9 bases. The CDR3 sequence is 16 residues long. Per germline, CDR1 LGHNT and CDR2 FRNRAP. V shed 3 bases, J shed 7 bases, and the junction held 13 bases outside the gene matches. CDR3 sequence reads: CASGFAAGTSRGEQYF. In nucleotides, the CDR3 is TGTGCTAGTGGTTTTGCGGCCGGGACTAGCAGGGGTGAGCAGTACTTC.

CDR3 loop: CASSLTVYYGYTF. The CDR3 DNA sequence: TGTGCCAGCAGCTTAACAGTTTACTATGGCTACACCTTC. The chain has TRBV7-4 and TRBJ1-2; D call uncertain. With 2 bases removed from V and 3 bases from J, the gap between germline ends came to 7 bases. The germline CDR1 and CDR2 sequences are SGHVT and SQSDAQ. This CDR3 contains 13 residues.

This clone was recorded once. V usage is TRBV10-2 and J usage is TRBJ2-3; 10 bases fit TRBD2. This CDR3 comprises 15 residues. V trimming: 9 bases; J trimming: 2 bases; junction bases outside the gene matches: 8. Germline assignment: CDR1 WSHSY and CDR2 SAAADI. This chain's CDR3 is CASIIGLADTDTQYF. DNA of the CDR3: TGCGCCAGTATTATCGGACTAGCGGACACAGATACGCAGTATTTT.

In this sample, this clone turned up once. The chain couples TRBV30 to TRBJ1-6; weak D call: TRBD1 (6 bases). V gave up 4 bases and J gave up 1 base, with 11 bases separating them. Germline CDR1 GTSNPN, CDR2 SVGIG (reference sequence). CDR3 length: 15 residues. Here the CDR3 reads CAWTGAGSYNSPLHF. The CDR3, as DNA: TGTGCCTGGACAGGGGCGGGTTCCTATAATTCACCCCTCCACTTT.

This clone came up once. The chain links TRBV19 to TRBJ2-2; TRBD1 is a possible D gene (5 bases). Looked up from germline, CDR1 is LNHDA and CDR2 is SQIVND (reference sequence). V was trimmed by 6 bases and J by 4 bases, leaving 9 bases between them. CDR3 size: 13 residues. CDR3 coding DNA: TGTGCCAGTAGGGGGCTGGGCACCGGGGAGCTGTTTTTT. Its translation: CASRGLGTGELFF. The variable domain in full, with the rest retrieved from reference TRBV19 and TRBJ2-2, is DGGITQSPKYLFRKEGQNVTLSCEQNLNHDAMYWYRQDPGQGLRLIYYSQIVNDFQKGDIAEGYSVSREKKESFPLTVTSAQKNPTAFYLCASRGLGTGELFFGEGSRLTVL.

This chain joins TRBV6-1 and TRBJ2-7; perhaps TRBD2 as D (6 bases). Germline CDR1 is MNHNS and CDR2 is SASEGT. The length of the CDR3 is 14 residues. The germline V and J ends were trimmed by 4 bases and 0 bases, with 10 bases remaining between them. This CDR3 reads CASSGLGSSYEQYF. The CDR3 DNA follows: TGTGCCAGCAGTGGACTAGGGAGCTCCTACGAGCAGTACTTC.

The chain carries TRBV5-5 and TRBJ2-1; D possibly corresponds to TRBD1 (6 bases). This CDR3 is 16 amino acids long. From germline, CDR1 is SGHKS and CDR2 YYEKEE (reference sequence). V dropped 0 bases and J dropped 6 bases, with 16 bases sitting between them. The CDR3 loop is CASSLVAQGPVNEQFF. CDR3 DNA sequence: TGTGCCAGCAGCTTGGTCGCACAGGGACCGGTCAATGAGCAGTTCTTC.

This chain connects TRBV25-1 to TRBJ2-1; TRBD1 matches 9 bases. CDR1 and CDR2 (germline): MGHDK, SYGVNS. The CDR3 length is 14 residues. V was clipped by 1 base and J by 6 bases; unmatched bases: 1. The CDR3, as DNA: TGTGCCAGCAGTGAATTGGGACAGGGCAATGAGCAGTTCTTC. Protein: CASSELGQGNEQFF.

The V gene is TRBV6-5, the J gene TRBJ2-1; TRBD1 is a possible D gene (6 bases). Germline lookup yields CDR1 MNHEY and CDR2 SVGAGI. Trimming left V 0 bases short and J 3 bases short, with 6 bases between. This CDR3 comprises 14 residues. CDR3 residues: CASSYSGGYNEQFF. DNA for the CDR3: TGTGCCAGCAGTTACTCAGGGGGCTACAATGAGCAGTTCTTC.

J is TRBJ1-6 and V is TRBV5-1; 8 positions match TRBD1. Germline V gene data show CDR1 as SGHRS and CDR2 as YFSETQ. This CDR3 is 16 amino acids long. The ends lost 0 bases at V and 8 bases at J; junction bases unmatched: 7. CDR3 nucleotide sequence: TGCGCCAGCAGCTTGGTCGGGACAGGCCCTTATTCACCCCTCCACTTT. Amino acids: CASSLVGTGPYSPLHF.

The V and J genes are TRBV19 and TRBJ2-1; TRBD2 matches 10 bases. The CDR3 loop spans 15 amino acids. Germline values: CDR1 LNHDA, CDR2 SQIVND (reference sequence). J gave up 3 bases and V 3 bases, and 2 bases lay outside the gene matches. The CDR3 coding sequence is TGTGCCAGTAGTATCTCTAGCGGGGGCTACAATGAGCAGTTCTTC. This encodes CASSISSGGYNEQFF.

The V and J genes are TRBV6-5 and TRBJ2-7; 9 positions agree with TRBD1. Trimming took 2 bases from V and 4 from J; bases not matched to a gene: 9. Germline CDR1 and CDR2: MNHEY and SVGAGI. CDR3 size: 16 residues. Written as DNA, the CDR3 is TGTGCCAGCAGTTACCGCGGGACAGGGAATCCTTACGAGCAGTACTTC. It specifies CASSYRGTGNPYEQYF.

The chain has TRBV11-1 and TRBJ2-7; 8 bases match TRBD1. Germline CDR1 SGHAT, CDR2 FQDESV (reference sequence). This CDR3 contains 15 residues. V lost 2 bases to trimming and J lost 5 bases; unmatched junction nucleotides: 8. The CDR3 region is CASSLYGTGRHEQYF. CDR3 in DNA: TGTGCCAGCAGCTTATATGGGACAGGCCGACACGAGCAGTACTTC.

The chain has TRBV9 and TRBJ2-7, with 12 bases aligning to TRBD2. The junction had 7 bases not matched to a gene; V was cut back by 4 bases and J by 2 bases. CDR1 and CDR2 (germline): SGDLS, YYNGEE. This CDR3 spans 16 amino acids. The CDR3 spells CASSPRTSGTTYEQYF. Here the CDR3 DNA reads TGTGCCAGCAGCCCCCGGACTAGCGGGACCACCTACGAGCAGTACTTC.

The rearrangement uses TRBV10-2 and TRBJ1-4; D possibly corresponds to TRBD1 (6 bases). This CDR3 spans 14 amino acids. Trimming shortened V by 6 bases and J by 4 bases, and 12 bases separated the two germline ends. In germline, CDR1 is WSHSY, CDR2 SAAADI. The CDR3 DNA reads TGCGCCAGCAGGGGGGCTTCTTATAATGAAAAACTGTTTTTT. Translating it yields CASRGASYNEKLFF.

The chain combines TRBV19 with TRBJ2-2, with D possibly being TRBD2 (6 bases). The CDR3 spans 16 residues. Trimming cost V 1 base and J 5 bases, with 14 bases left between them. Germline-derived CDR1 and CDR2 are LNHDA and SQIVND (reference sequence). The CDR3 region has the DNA TGTGCCAGTAGTATAGGGGGGGTGATAAGGACCGGGGAGCTGTTTTTT. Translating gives CASSIGGVIRTGELFF.